Ten or more counts support the clone carrying this TCR beta chain. No antigen is known for it. The source of the sample is a study of T cells in Graves' hyperthyroidism and ophthalmopathy. Diagnostic decisions used clinical symptoms, serum thyroxine and TRAb, thyroid ultrasound and orbital computed tomography. What was amplified from RNA transcripts were TCR beta CDR3 regions. The HTBI primer set served for first-round RT-PCR of the TCR CDR3. Using its own MiXCR run on the multiplex PCR reads, TCRdb lists one record per CDR3 protein. The sample shows about 640,000 distinct CDR3 sequences, 20% of them seen only once. The CDR3 spans 16 residues. From germline, CDR1 is LGHDT and CDR2 YNNKEL (reference sequence). V was clipped by 3 bases and J by 4 bases, with 18 bases between them. Study results and limitations: Ophthalmopathy prediction by the model preceded onset by a median about 6 months.

Sequenced: blood. The rearrangement uses TRBV3-1 and TRBJ1-1; D may be TRBD1 (6 bases). The origin of this receptor is a man aged 25 to 45 with Graves' ophthalmopathy. The CDR3 is CASSHSLRGTVTEAFF. DNA for the CDR3: TGTGCCAGCAGCCATTCCCTCAGGGGTACGGTCACTGAAGCTTTCTTT.